Below are 10 T cell receptor beta chains sequenced from a single sample in a study of CD4+ T cells in melanoma. Generated by immunoSEQ multiplex PCR, the TCRdb table keeps only in-frame clones and is missing some. The sample consists of about 11,000 clones, roughly two thirds of them appearing once. The sequencing input was cells from a culture (not recorded whether cultured in vitro). The receptors derive from a human donor with melanoma.

This rearrangement joins TRBV30 to TRBJ1-1; D possibly corresponds to TRBD1 (6 bases). Trimming shortened V by 5 bases and J by 5 bases, and 15 bases separated the two germline ends. Per the germline V gene, CDR1 is GTSNPN and CDR2 is SVGIG (reference sequence). The CDR3 loop spans 13 amino acids. Here the CDR3 reads CAWRHNRVTEAFF. Here the CDR3 DNA reads TGTGCCTGGCGTCACAACAGGGTTACTGAAGCTTTCTTT. Based on the CDR3 plus reference TRBV30 and TRBJ1-1, the full variable domain is SQTIHQWPATLVQPVGSPLSLECTVEGTSNPNLYWYRQAAGRGLQLLFYSVGIGQISSEVPQNLSASRPQDRQFILSSKKLLLSDSGFYLCAWRHNRVTEAFFGQGTRLTVV.

J is TRBJ1-4 and V is TRBV18, with unresolved D. The CDR3 runs to 15 residues. Trimming left V 3 bases short and J 8 bases short, with 16 bases between. Per the germline V gene, CDR1 is KGHSH and CDR2 is LQKENI. The CDR3 sequence is CASSPANEVGEKLFF. CDR3 sequence (DNA): TGTGCCAGCTCACCGGCAAATGAGGTCGGGGAAAAACTGTTTTTT.

The rearrangement uses TRBV5-4 and TRBJ2-3; D might be TRBD2 (6 bases). Germline loops: CDR1 SGHNT, CDR2 YYREEE (reference sequence). V lost 4 bases to trimming and J lost 0 bases, with 15 bases between them. The CDR3 sequence is 16 residues long. The CDR3 nucleotides read TGTGCCAGCAGCCCCGGGGTGGCGGGGAGCACAGATACGCAGTATTTT. This codes for CASSPGVAGSTDTQYF.

The chain recombines TRBV7-2 with TRBJ1-3; TRBD1 matches 8 bases. The CDR3 consists of 19 residues. CDR1 is SGHTA, CDR2 FQGNSA, per germline. Germline trimming cut 2 bases from V and 0 bases from J; bases unmatched to any gene: 12. CDR3 in amino acids: CASSLYAGGAIGSGNTIYF. CDR3 in DNA: TGTGCCAGCAGCTTATACGCAGGGGGCGCTATCGGCTCTGGAAACACCATATATTTT.

The chain uses TRBV4-2 and TRBJ2-3; TRBD2 aligns across 10 bases. Trimming at V came to 0 bases and at J to 4 bases, leaving 7 bases not matched to a gene. This CDR3 is built from 17 residues. Germline V lookup: CDR1 LGHNA, CDR2 YNFKEQ. This CDR3 is CASSQDWSGGEADTQYF. The CDR3 DNA reads TGTGCCAGCAGCCAAGATTGGAGCGGGGGGGAAGCAGATACGCAGTATTTT.

The chain combines TRBV5-5 with TRBJ1-2; D gene unclear. The germline V gene has CDR1 SGHKS and CDR2 YYEKEE (reference sequence). The CDR3 sequence is 13 residues long. V was cut by 6 bases and J by 1 base, with 10 bases left in between. The CDR3 coding sequence is TGTGCCAGCAAATCCGGGATTAACTATGGCTACACCTTC. Translating it yields CASKSGINYGYTF. Variable domain in full (rest from reference TRBV5-5 and TRBJ1-2): DAGVTQSPTHLIKTRGQQVTLRCSPISGHKSVSWYQQVLGQGPQFIFQYYEKEERGRGNFPDRFSARQFPNYSSELNVNALLLGDSALYLCASKSGINYGYTFGSGTRLTVV.

The chain joins TRBV6-5 to TRBJ1-6, with 12 bases matching TRBD1. Germline V gene lookup returns CDR1 MNHEY and CDR2 SVGAGI. Trimming at V came to 5 bases and at J to 11 bases, leaving 7 bases not matched to a gene. This CDR3 comprises 15 residues. The CDR3 here is CASSRGGTGGPPLHF. CDR3 DNA sequence: TGTGCCAGCAGTCGGGGGGGGACAGGGGGCCCACCCCTCCACTTT.

This clone was counted a few times. V and J are TRBV5-1 and TRBJ2-3; D is perhaps TRBD1 (6 bases). Per germline, CDR1 SGHRS and CDR2 YFSETQ. V was cut by 2 bases and J by 0 bases, with 13 bases left in between. CDR3 length: 16 residues. The CDR3, as DNA: TGCGCCAGCAGCTTACCCGGGACAACTAGCACAGATACGCAGTATTTT. Amino acid sequence: CASSLPGTTSTDTQYF. Variable domain in full (rest from reference TRBV5-1 and TRBJ2-3): KAGVTQTPRYLIKTRGQQVTLSCSPISGHRSVSWYQQTPGQGLQFLFEYFSETQRNKGNFPGRFSGRQFSNSRSEMNVSTLELGDSALYLCASSLPGTTSTDTQYFGPGTRLTVL.

V and J are TRBV5-4 and TRBJ2-4; no firm D call. Germline assignment: CDR1 SGHNT and CDR2 YYREEE (reference sequence). The CDR3 covers 13 residues. V shed 2 bases and J shed 3 bases, with 6 bases lying between them. DNA of the CDR3: TGTGCCAGCAGCTTATACGGCAAAAACATTCAGTACTTC. Its protein is CASSLYGKNIQYF.

This clone was detected only a few times. This chain uses TRBV5-1 with TRBJ1-2; no clear D. CDR3 length equals 13 residues. Trimming took off 6 bases at V and 4 bases at J, with 13 bases between the two ends. Germline V gene lookup returns CDR1 SGHRS and CDR2 YFSETQ. The CDR3 loop reads CASTHDTIYGYTF. Written as DNA, the CDR3 is TGCGCCAGCACCCATGACACCATCTATGGCTACACCTTC.